Listed below are T cell receptor beta chains from one sample, sequenced in a study of long-term antiretroviral therapy in people with HIV. Sequencing used immunoSEQ multiplex PCR; TCRdb keeps in-frame clones, though not all of them. The repertoire holds under 45,000 clones, about 94% seen once, with around 2.1% in the top ten. The specimen was unsorted PBMCs, collected approximately 9.5 years after starting antiretroviral therapy. The receptors were gathered from a man aged 25-45 years with HIV. Each CDR3 is given with its conserved first and last residue. Each record gives: CDR3 length, V gene, D gene, J gene, CDR3 DNA, CDR3 protein. A D gene is named only where the DNA matches it firmly.

18	TRBV5-1	TRBD1	TRBJ1-1	TGCGCCAGCAGCTTGCTAGCAGGGGGCGCTTCGCTGAACACTGAAGCTTTCTTT	CASSLLAGGASLNTEAFF
15	TRBV29-1	NA	TRBJ2-2	TGCAGCGTTACGTCAGGGTCCACGAACACCGGGGAGCTGTTTTTT	CSVTSGSTNTGELFF
16	TRBV10-1	NA	TRBJ2-1	TGCGCCAGCAGTGCAAACAGGGCCGCCTCCTACAATGAGCAGTTCTTC	CASSANRAASYNEQFF
15	TRBV19	NA	TRBJ1-2	TGTGCCAGTAGTGATCCTAGGGGAGCTAACTATGGCTACACCTTC	CASSDPRGANYGYTF
16	TRBV6-5	NA	TRBJ1-1	TGTGCCAGCAGTTACTCGATCCGGCGGAGGGGAACTGAAGCTTTCTTT	CASSYSIRRRGTEAFF
11	TRBV5-4	NA	TRBJ2-1	TGTGCCAGCAGCTTGTTAGGTGAGCAGTTCTTC	CASSLLGEQFF
14	TRBV4-1	NA	TRBJ2-3	TGCGCCAGCCGTCCACAGGGTAGCACAGATACGCAGTATTTT	CASRPQGSTDTQYF
13	TRBV7-2	NA	TRBJ2-2	TGTGCCAGCAGCTTTCCCAACACACCGGAGCTGTTTTTT	CASSFPNTPELFF
14	TRBV13	NA	TRBJ1-1	TGTGCCAGCAGCTTAGGAGGGGGAAACACTGAAGCTTTCTTT	CASSLGGGNTEAFF
13	TRBV5-8	NA	TRBJ2-7	TGTGCCAGCAGCCGTAATTTAGGCTACGAGCAGTACTTC	CASSRNLGYEQYF
13	TRBV29-1	TRBD2	TRBJ2-4	TGCAGCGTTGCCGGGACTAGCAAGGACATTCAGTACTTC	CSVAGTSKDIQYF
15	TRBV19	TRBD1	TRBJ2-7	TGTGCCAGTAGTTCCCGGGACAGTTTCTCCTACGAGCAGTACTTC	CASSSRDSFSYEQYF